Following are 24 T cell receptor beta chains from one sample sequenced in a study of beta chain features in type 1 diabetes. The whole isolated RNA underwent reverse transcription, so sequencing captured expressed TCRB transcripts. Using immunoSEQ multiplex PCR, the repertoire was profiled, and TCRdb retains in-frame clones only, with some absent. Of more than 150,000 clones listed, over 8.5% are singletons. The sample consisted of central memory CD4+ T cells from blood. The receptors were gathered from a young man in good health.

In its sample, this clone was seen a few times. It is likely a read error: a sequence one base away is far more abundant. The same CDR3 also results from other DNA sequences found in this sample. The chain carries TRBV7-9 and TRBJ2-7; no clear D gene. The germline gives CDR1 SEHNR, CDR2 FQNEAQ (reference sequence). V gave up 1 base and J gave up 1 base, with 2 bases separating them. CDR3 length: 12 residues. CDR3 loop: CASSLVSYEQYF. The CDR3 bases are TGTGCCAGCAGCTTAGTATCCTACGAGCAGTACTTC.

V and J are TRBV5-4 and TRBJ2-5; D unclear. Between the trimmed V and J ends, which lost 0 bases and 1 base, there was a span of 4 bases. Germline loops: CDR1 SGHNT, CDR2 YYREEE (reference sequence). The CDR3 loop spans 13 amino acids. DNA for the CDR3: TGTGCCAGCAGCTTGGTAAGCCAAGAGACCCAGTACTTC. It yields the protein CASSLVSQETQYF.

This clone was observed a few times. The chain uses TRBV7-2 and TRBJ2-4; 11 bases align to TRBD2. The CDR3 is 18 residues long. V dropped 4 bases and J dropped 4; count of bases not matched to a gene: 12. Germline V CDR1 and CDR2: SGHTA, FQGNSA. CDR3 sequence reads: CASSSRPVLAGEKNIQYF. CDR3 bases: TGTGCCAGCAGCTCGCGACCCGTACTAGCGGGGGAGAAAAACATTCAGTACTTC.

The chain is built from TRBV9 and TRBJ1-5, with D possibly matching TRBD1 (5 bases). The CDR3 totals 15 residues. Germline V gene lookup returns CDR1 SGDLS and CDR2 YYNGEE. Deletions cut 0 bases from V and 1 base from J, with 8 bases between. The CDR3 region is CASSVVGDSNQPQHF. The CDR3 DNA reads TGTGCCAGCAGCGTAGTGGGGGACAGCAATCAGCCCCAGCATTTT.

This clone has only a few counts. The chain recombines TRBV25-1 with TRBJ1-1, with no clear D. There are 11 residues in the CDR3. The V end was cut by 4 bases, the J end by 7 bases, with 7 bases between. The germline gives CDR1 MGHDK, CDR2 SYGVNS. CDR3 protein: CASSGYSEAFF. CDR3 bases: TGTGCCAGCAGTGGATACAGTGAAGCTTTCTTT.

This clone was counted only a few times. V gene TRBV7-2 combines with J gene TRBJ2-7; 8 positions match TRBD1. Trimming removed 7 bases from V and 6 bases from J; junction bases left unmatched: 11. CDR1 is SGHTA and CDR2 is FQGNSA in the germline V gene. The CDR3 extends over 14 amino acids. CDR3: CASTVNQGAAEQYF. The CDR3 DNA sequence: TGTGCCAGCACCGTTAACCAGGGGGCGGCCGAGCAGTACTTC. The variable domain in full, with the rest retrieved from reference TRBV7-2 and TRBJ2-7, is GAGVSQSPSNKVTEKGKDVELRCDPISGHTALYWYRQSLGQGLEFLIYFQGNSAPDKSGLPSDRFSAERTGGSVSTLTIQRTQQEDSAVYLCASTVNQGAAEQYFGPGTRLTVT.

The CDR3, as DNA: TGTGCCAGCAGCGGGACAGGGGTAGGACAGCCCCAGCATTTT. It yields the protein CASSGTGVGQPQHF. This sequence joins TRBV2 and TRBJ1-5; 10 bases align to TRBD1. CDR1 SNHLY and CDR2 FYNNEI come from the germline V gene. V lost 6 bases, J lost 7 bases, and 6 bases stayed unmatched. This CDR3 has 14 residues. Full variable domain (remainder filled in from reference TRBV2 and TRBJ1-5): EPEVTQTPSHQVTQMGQEVILRCVPISNHLYFYWYRQILGQKVEFLVSFYNNEISEKSEIFDDQFSVERPDGSNFTLKIRSTKLEDSAMYFCASSGTGVGQPQHFGDGTRLSIL.

The chain joins TRBV2 to TRBJ1-2; 7 bases are a match to TRBD1. This CDR3 is 11 amino acids long. V lost 9 bases and J lost 6; bases outside the gene matches: 4. Germline lookup yields CDR1 SNHLY and CDR2 FYNNEI. CDR3 amino acids: CARLTGNGYTF. In nucleotides, the CDR3 is TGTGCCAGGTTGACAGGGAATGGCTACACCTTC.

The rearrangement links TRBV5-1 to TRBJ2-3, with D uncertain. The CDR3 consists of 14 residues. Germline CDR1 and CDR2: SGHRS and YFSETQ. Between the trimmed V and J ends, which lost 5 bases and 1 base, there was a span of 11 bases. CDR3 nucleotides: TGCGCCAGCAGGGCCAGCGTAGGCACAGATACGCAGTATTTT. Its translation is CASRASVGTDTQYF.

V is TRBV30 and J is TRBJ2-5; D is possibly TRBD2 (7 bases). The CDR3 consists of 15 residues. Germline assignment: CDR1 GTSNPN and CDR2 SVGIG (reference sequence). V was pared by 5 bases and J by 5 bases, with 21 bases between. CDR3 nucleotides: TGTGCCTGGGACCTTGGGAGGGGGGCGTTGGAGACCCAGTACTTC. Translation: CAWDLGRGALETQYF.

This chain connects TRBV29-1 to TRBJ2-5; TRBD1 aligns across 8 bases. The CDR3 loop spans 12 amino acids. The germline V gene has CDR1 SQVTM and CDR2 ANQGSEA. Unmatched junction bases numbered 6, after V lost 7 bases and J lost 5 bases. This chain's CDR3 is CSARTGRETQYF. As DNA, the CDR3 is TGCAGCGCCCGGACAGGGAGGGAGACCCAGTACTTC.

This clone was seen more than once but under ten times. The chain joins TRBV5-1 to TRBJ2-3; either TRBD1 or TRBD2 may fit D (5 bases each). Per germline, CDR1 SGHRS and CDR2 YFSETQ. The length of the CDR3 is 15 residues. Deletions cut 2 bases from V and 4 bases from J, with 14 bases between. CDR3 in amino acids: CASSFTGRGADTQYF. The DNA of the CDR3 is TGCGCCAGCAGCTTCACGGGGCGAGGGGCAGATACGCAGTATTTT. Supplemented by reference TRBV5-1 and TRBJ2-3, the full variable domain reads KAGVTQTPRYLIKTRGQQVTLSCSPISGHRSVSWYQQTPGQGLQFLFEYFSETQRNKGNFPGRFSGRQFSNSRSEMNVSTLELGDSALYLCASSFTGRGADTQYFGPGTRLTVL.

The chain links TRBV7-2 to TRBJ2-1; maybe TRBD2 (5 bases). Trimming removed 1 base at V and 7 bases at J, with 8 bases between. CDR1 SGHTA and CDR2 FQGNSA come from the germline V gene. CDR3 size: 13 residues. CDR3 DNA: TGTGCCAGCAGCTTAGAACCGGGGAATGAGCAGTTCTTC. Amino acids: CASSLEPGNEQFF. The variable domain in full, completed from reference TRBV7-2 and TRBJ2-1, reads GAGVSQSPSNKVTEKGKDVELRCDPISGHTALYWYRQSLGQGLEFLIYFQGNSAPDKSGLPSDRFSAERTGGSVSTLTIQRTQQEDSAVYLCASSLEPGNEQFFGPGTRLTVL.

The chain links TRBV18 to TRBJ2-5, with 12 positions matching TRBD2. CDR3 length: 18 residues. Looked up from germline, CDR1 is KGHSH and CDR2 is LQKENI. J was trimmed by 5 bases and V by 6 bases; bases with no gene match: 16. The CDR3 bases are TGTGCCAGCTCCCCCCTAGCGGGAGGGCCTACGTCGAGGGAGACCCAGTACTTC. Protein product: CASSPLAGGPTSRETQYF.

With respect to this clone: At the DNA level, this CDR3 is encoded by other sequences in the same sample as well. The chain carries TRBV18 and TRBJ1-1, with TRBD1 as a possible D gene (5 bases). The ends were cut back, 3 bases at V and 3 bases at J, with 8 bases in the middle. This CDR3 is built from 13 residues. CDR1 is KGHSH, CDR2 LQKENI, per germline. In nucleotides, the CDR3 is TGTGCCAGCTCACCCCGCAGGGACACTGAAGCTTTCTTT. Its translation is CASSPRRDTEAFF. The complete variable domain, with remaining parts taken from reference TRBV18 and TRBJ1-1, reads NAGVMQNPRHLVRRRGQEARLRCSPMKGHSHVYWYRQLPEEGLKFMVYLQKENIIDESGMPKERFSAEFPKEGPSILRIQQVVRGDSAAYFCASSPRRDTEAFFGQGTRLTVV.

This chain connects TRBV7-3 to TRBJ2-7; 9 bases are a match to TRBD1. CDR1 and CDR2 from the germline V gene are SGHTA and FQGTGA. With V trimmed by 3 bases and J by 3 bases, 3 bases remained unmatched. The CDR3 is 14 amino acids. The CDR3 DNA reads as TGTGCCAGCAGCTTGGGACAGGGCGGCTACGAGCAGTACTTC. Translating it yields CASSLGQGGYEQYF. The entire variable domain, with the rest obtained from reference TRBV7-3 and TRBJ2-7, is as follows: GAGVSQTPSNKVTEKGKYVELRCDPISGHTALYWYRQSLGQGPEFLIYFQGTGAADDSGLPNDRFFAVRPEGSVSTLKIQRTERGDSAVYLCASSLGQGGYEQYFGPGTRLTVT.

In DNA form, the CDR3 reads TGTGCCAGCGGACTAGCGGGCGGTGGGGAATATTTT. Translation gives CASGLAGGGEYF. The chain couples TRBV6-5 to TRBJ2-3; 11 bases are shared with TRBD2. The CDR3 length is 12 residues. Germline assignment: CDR1 MNHEY and CDR2 SVGAGI. V was clipped by 8 bases and J by 15 bases; unmatched bases: 10.

The chain uses TRBV5-1 and TRBJ2-2; 7 nucleotides align to TRBD1. V was pared by 4 bases and J by 4 bases, with 1 base of the junction left unmatched. CDR1 is SGHRS and CDR2 is YFSETQ in the germline V gene. This CDR3 has 13 amino acids. The CDR3 nucleotides are TGCGCCAGCAGCCCAGGGGGCACCGGGGAGCTGTTTTTT. Translating it yields CASSPGGTGELFF.

This clone showed up just a few times. This rearrangement joins TRBV28 to TRBJ1-3, with a tentative D call TRBD1 (5 bases). V shed 2 bases and J shed 4 bases, with 9 bases lying between them. The germline CDR1 and CDR2 sequences are MDHEN and SYDVKM. This CDR3 contains 14 residues. CDR3 in DNA: TGTGCCAGCAGTTTAAAGACAGCAGGAAACACCATATATTTT. It specifies CASSLKTAGNTIYF.

The chain combines TRBV7-2 with TRBJ2-1; TRBD1 might be the D (6 bases). The ends were cut back, 1 base at V and 4 bases at J, with 11 bases in the middle. Germline V CDR1 and CDR2: SGHTA, FQGNSA. The CDR3 extends over 15 amino acids. This CDR3 reads CASSLVTGPYNEQFF. CDR3 sequence (DNA): TGTGCCAGCAGCTTAGTCACAGGGCCTTACAATGAGCAGTTCTTC.

The gene calls are TRBV7-8 and TRBJ2-5, with D perhaps matching TRBD1 (5 bases). The CDR3 loop spans 16 amino acids. Deletions cut 5 bases from V and 0 bases from J, with 16 bases between. Germline assignment: CDR1 SGHVS and CDR2 FQNEAQ. The CDR3 region has the DNA TGTGCCAGCAGCCTGCGTAGGGGCCCGTACCAAGAGACCCAGTACTTC. Protein: CASSLRRGPYQETQYF.

This clone was counted at least ten times. The rearrangement links TRBV7-3 to TRBJ2-1, with D perhaps matching TRBD2 (6 bases). The germline V gene has CDR1 SGHTA and CDR2 FQGTGA. This CDR3 region has 13 residues. Trimming pared 2 bases from V and 9 bases from J, leaving 11 bases between. The CDR3 DNA reads as TGTGCCAGCAGCTTATCTAGCGTTGGTGAGCAGTTCTTC. This translates into CASSLSSVGEQFF.

V is TRBV27 and J is TRBJ1-1, with a tentative D call TRBD1 (5 bases). V dropped 3 bases and J dropped 0 bases, with 8 bases sitting between them. The CDR3 contains 14 residues. Germline CDR1 MNHEY, CDR2 SMNVEV (reference sequence). The CDR3 bases are TGTGCCAGCAGTTTTGGGGGGATGAACACTGAAGCTTTCTTT. Protein: CASSFGGMNTEAFF.

This clone was detected only a few times. The J gene is TRBJ1-1, the V gene TRBV9; no reliable D call. Germline assignment: CDR1 SGDLS and CDR2 YYNGEE. Deletions cut 6 bases from V and 0 bases from J, with 9 bases between. This CDR3 spans 13 amino acids. The CDR3 bases are TGTGCCAGCACCGCTGGACTGAACACTGAAGCTTTCTTT. This codes for CASTAGLNTEAFF.